These T cell receptor beta chains were read from a single sample in a study of cytomegalovirus exposure and HLA in healthy donors. Using immunoSEQ multiplex PCR, the repertoire was profiled, and TCRdb retains in-frame clones only, with some absent. The sample lists 95,000 to 100,000 clones; under 85% were seen once. Sequencing was performed on PBMCs. These receptors were obtained from a man aged 35 to 55 in good health and CMV-seronegative. Both conserved end residues are part of each CDR3. The D gene is left open where the match is weak. Rows give clone size only sometimes, using once, few, many, or a class for an expanded clone.

J,D,size,V,DNA,CDR3
TRBJ1-2,TRBD1,NA,TRBV6-5,TGTGCCAGCAGTCGGACAGGGGGTAACTATGGCTACACCTTC,CASSRTGGNYGYTF
TRBJ1-5,NA,NA,TRBV10-2,TGCGCCAGCAGGGCCCCGGGACTAAGCAATCAGCCCCAGCATTTT,CASRAPGLSNQPQHF
TRBJ2-1,NA,NA,TRBV5-1,TGCGCCAGCAGCTTGTGGAGGAATGAGCAGTTCTTC,CASSLWRNEQFF
TRBJ1-5,NA,NA,TRBV10-3,TGTGCCATCAGTGCGGGGGGAGGGGGAGGGAGCAATCAGCCCCAGCATTTT,CAISAGGGGGSNQPQHF
TRBJ2-3,TRBD1,NA,TRBV7-2,TGTGCCAGCAGCTCCCTTGGACAGGGGGCGGCAGATACGCAGTATTTT,CASSSLGQGAADTQYF
TRBJ1-3,TRBD1,NA,TRBV6-6,TGTGCCAGCAGCCCTGGACAGGGCGCTGGAAACACCATATATTTT,CASSPGQGAGNTIYF
TRBJ2-1,NA,NA,TRBV5-4,TGTGCCAGCAGCTTGGGCCCCTTGAGGCGTTACAATGAGCAGTTCTTC,CASSLGPLRRYNEQFF
TRBJ2-3,TRBD2,once,TRBV11-2,TGTGCCAGCAGCTTGGGCGGGGGTCACACAGATACGCAGTATTTT,CASSLGGGHTDTQYF
TRBJ1-2,NA,NA,TRBV5-1,TGCGCCAGCAGCTTGGCGGGCGGGGACTATGGCTACACCTTC,CASSLAGGDYGYTF
TRBJ1-6,NA,few,TRBV6-5,TGTGCCAGCAGTTACTCGAGGGATTCACCCCTCCACTTT,CASSYSRDSPLHF
TRBJ1-1,NA,NA,TRBV19,TGTGCCAGTAGTATAGATCTCAGGAAGGTGAACACTGAAGCTTTCTTT,CASSIDLRKVNTEAFF
TRBJ1-2,TRBD1,NA,TRBV2,TGTGCCAGCAATCAATTCAGGGGGAACTATGGCTACACCTTC,CASNQFRGNYGYTF
TRBJ2-1,TRBD1,NA,TRBV6-5,TGTGCCAGCAGTTCGGGACAGGGCAATGAGCAGTTCTTC,CASSSGQGNEQFF
TRBJ2-3,NA,NA,TRBV6-4,TGTGCCAGCAGTGACTCAGCTAGCACAGATACGCAGTATTTT,CASSDSASTDTQYF
TRBJ2-5,NA,few,TRBV30,TGTGCCTGGAGTGTAGGGGGAGGGGCCTTCCAAGAGACCCAGTACTTC,CAWSVGGGAFQETQYF
TRBJ1-3,NA,NA,TRBV15,TGTGCCACCAGCGCGCTAACAGGGAAGAAAGACACCATATATTTT,CATSALTGKKDTIYF
TRBJ1-6,TRBD1,NA,TRBV11-2,TGTGCCAGCAGCTTAGAGACAGGGGCAAGCCATTCACCCCCCCACTTT,CASSLETGASHSPPHF
TRBJ1-2,TRBD1,NA,TRBV7-2,TGTGCCAGCAGCTTAAGACAGGGGGCGGGCTATGGCTACACCTTC,CASSLRQGAGYGYTF
TRBJ1-2,NA,NA,TRBV18,TGTGCCAGCTCACCAGGGGGCAACTATGGCTACACCTTC,CASSPGGNYGYTF
TRBJ2-7,NA,NA,TRBV5-1,TGCGCCAGCAGCTTACCTTTAGGGAGCTCCTACGAGCAGTACTTC,CASSLPLGSSYEQYF
TRBJ2-5,TRBD2,NA,TRBV6-5,TGTGCCAGCTGTCGCGGCGGGGGAGAGACCCAGTACTTC,CASCRGGGETQYF
TRBJ2-1,TRBD2,NA,TRBV6-1,TGTGCCAGCAGGGAAACGCGGGGGAGCTCCTACAATGAGCAGTTCTTC,CASRETRGSSYNEQFF
TRBJ1-1,NA,NA,TRBV14,TGTGCCAGCAGGGACTTGAACACTGAAGCTTTCTTT,CASRDLNTEAFF
TRBJ1-5,NA,NA,TRBV6-5,TGTGCCAGCGGCCCGGGGGGCAATCAGCCCCAGCATTTT,CASGPGGNQPQHF
TRBJ1-6,NA,NA,TRBV6-1,TGTGCCAGTGACGGACTTTATAATTCACCCCTCCACTTT,CASDGLYNSPLHF
TRBJ2-7,NA,NA,TRBV19,TGTGCCAACGAGACAGGCCTTCACTCCTACGAGCAGTACTTC,CANETGLHSYEQYF
TRBJ2-3,TRBD2,NA,TRBV6-4,TGTGCCAGCAGTGAGTCTAGCGGGGGGGCCACAGATACGCAGTATTTT,CASSESSGGATDTQYF
TRBJ1-3,NA,NA,TRBV5-1,TGCGCCAGCAGTTCCCGCCGGCGGGGCCCCGGCCTCGTTAGCCGGAAACACCATATATTT,CASSSRRRGPGLVSRKHHIF
TRBJ2-1,NA,NA,TRBV9,TGTGCCAGCAGCGTAGCGGCGGGGGCACATGAGCAGTTCTTC,CASSVAAGAHEQFF
TRBJ1-2,TRBD1,NA,TRBV10-3,TGTGCCATCAGAACGGACAGGGGGCCGGACGGCTACACCTTC,CAIRTDRGPDGYTF
TRBJ2-1,TRBD1,NA,TRBV29-1,TGCAGTGTTAATCAGGGGGCTGATGAGCAGTTCTTC,CSVNQGADEQFF